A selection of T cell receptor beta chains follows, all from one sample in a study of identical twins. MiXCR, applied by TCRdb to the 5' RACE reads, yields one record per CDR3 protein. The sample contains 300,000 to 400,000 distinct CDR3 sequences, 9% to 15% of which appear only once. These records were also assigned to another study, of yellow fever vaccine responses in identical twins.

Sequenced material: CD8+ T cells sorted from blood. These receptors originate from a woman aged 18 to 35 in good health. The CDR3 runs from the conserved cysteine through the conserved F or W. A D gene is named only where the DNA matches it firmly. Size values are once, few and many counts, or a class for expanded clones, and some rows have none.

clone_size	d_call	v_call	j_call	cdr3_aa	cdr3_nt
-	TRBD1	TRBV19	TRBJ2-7	CASSIGWDRTYEQYF	TGTGCCAGTAGTATAGGATGGGACAGAACCTACGAGCAGTACTTC
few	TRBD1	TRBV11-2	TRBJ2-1	CASSPRGRGLDEQFF	TGTGCCAGCAGCCCCCGGGGAAGGGGGCTCGATGAGCAGTTCTTC
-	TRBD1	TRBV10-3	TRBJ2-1	CAISRVPGQGANEQFF	TGTGCCATCAGTCGTGTGCCGGGACAGGGGGCGAATGAGCAGTTCTTC
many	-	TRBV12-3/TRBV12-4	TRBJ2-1	CASSPDGKGNEQFF	TGTGCCAGCAGCCCCGACGGGAAGGGCAATGAGCAGTTCTTC
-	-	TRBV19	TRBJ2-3	CASSIGGTDTQYF	TGTGCCAGTAGTATTGGGGGTACAGATACGCAGTATTTT
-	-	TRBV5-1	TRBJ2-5	CTSSPGWEPETQYF	TGCACCAGCAGCCCCGGGTGGGAACCAGAGACCCAGTACTTC
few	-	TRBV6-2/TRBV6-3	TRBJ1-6	CASSYSIWGYNSPLHF	TGTGCCAGCAGTTACTCGATCTGGGGCTATAATTCACCCCTCCACTTT
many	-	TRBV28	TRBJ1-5	CASSAHGVGVGNQPQHF	TGTGCCAGCAGTGCCCACGGGGTTGGTGTGGGCAATCAGCCCCAGCATTTT
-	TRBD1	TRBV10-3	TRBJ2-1	CAISPRGQGDEQFF	TGTGCCATCAGTCCGCGGGGACAGGGCGATGAGCAGTTCTTC
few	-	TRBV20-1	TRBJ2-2	CSAPVEGGELFF	TGCAGTGCTCCTGTCGAGGGTGGGGAGCTGTTTTTT
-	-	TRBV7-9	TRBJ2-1	CAARAPMTGSSYNEQFF	TGTGCCGCCCGGGCGCCAATGACAGGTAGCTCCTACAATGAGCAGTTCTTC
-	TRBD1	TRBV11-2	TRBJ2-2	CASSSSGDRGTGELFF	TGTGCCAGCAGCTCAAGCGGGGACAGGGGAACCGGGGAGCTGTTTTTT
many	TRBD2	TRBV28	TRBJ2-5	CASRELAVSQETQYF	TGTGCCAGCAGGGAACTAGCGGTGTCACAAGAGACCCAGTACTTC
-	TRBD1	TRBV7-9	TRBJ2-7	CASSPDRVYEQYF	TGTGCCAGCAGCCCCGACAGGGTCTACGAGCAGTACTTC
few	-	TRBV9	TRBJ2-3	CASNNRDSYTDTQYF	TGTGCCAGCAACAACCGGGACTCATACACAGATACGCAGTATTTT
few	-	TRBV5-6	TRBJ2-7	CASSLRFVEQYF	TGTGCCAGCAGCTTGCGTTTTGTCGAGCAGTACTTC
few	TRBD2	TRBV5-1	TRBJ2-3	CASSFRTSGSTDTQYF	TGCGCCAGCAGCTTCCGGACTAGCGGGAGCACAGATACGCAGTATTTT
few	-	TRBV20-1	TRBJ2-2	CSAQEMGANTGELFF	TGCAGTGCGCAAGAGATGGGGGCGAACACCGGGGAGCTGTTTTTT
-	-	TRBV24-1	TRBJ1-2	CATSPTEKLGYTF	TGTGCCACCAGCCCGACAGAAAAGTTGGGCTACACCTTC
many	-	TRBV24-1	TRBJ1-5	CATSDYGNNQPQHF	TGTGCCACCAGTGATTATGGTAACAATCAGCCCCAGCATTTT
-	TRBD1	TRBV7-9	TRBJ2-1	CAMSSDRERYKDNEQFF	TGTGCCATGAGCTCGGACAGGGAAAGATATAAGGATAATGAGCAGTTCTTC
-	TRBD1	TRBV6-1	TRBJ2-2	CASSWTGGAGELFF	TGTGCCAGCAGCTGGACAGGGGGGGCCGGGGAGCTGTTTTTT
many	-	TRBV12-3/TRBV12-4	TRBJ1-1	CASSFRGNTEAFF	TGTGCCAGCAGTTTCAGAGGGAACACTGAAGCTTTCTTT
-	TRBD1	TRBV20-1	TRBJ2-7	CSAYPGQGPYEQYF	TGCAGTGCTTACCCGGGACAGGGACCCTACGAGCAGTACTTC
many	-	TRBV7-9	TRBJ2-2	CASSPPRYTGELFF	TGTGCCAGCAGCCCCCCCCGATACACCGGGGAGCTGTTTTTT
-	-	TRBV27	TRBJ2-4	CASSLTGPKNIQYF	TGTGCCAGCAGTTTAACAGGGCCCAAAAACATTCAGTACTTC
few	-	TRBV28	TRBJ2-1	CASSLPEVPRHNEQFF	TGTGCCAGCAGCCTCCCGGAGGTGCCCCGTCACAATGAGCAGTTCTTC
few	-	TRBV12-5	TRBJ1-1	CASGFGSEAFF	TGTGCTAGTGGGTTCGGGAGTGAAGCTTTCTTT
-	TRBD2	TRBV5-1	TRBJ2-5	CASSPYSGALQETQYF	TGCGCCAGCAGCCCCTATAGCGGGGCCCTTCAAGAGACCCAGTACTTC
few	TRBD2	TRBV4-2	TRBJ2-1	CASSQDSVRLAGGLNEQFF	TGTGCCAGCAGCCAAGATAGTGTGCGACTAGCGGGGGGGCTCAATGAGCAGTTCTTC
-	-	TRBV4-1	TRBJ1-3	CASSQDPWIPSTASNSGNTIYF	TGCGCCAGCAGCCAAGATCCATGGATCCCATCGACAGCCTCAAACTCTGGAAACACCATATATTTT
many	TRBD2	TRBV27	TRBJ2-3	CASSPQTSLRTDTQYF	TGTGCCAGCAGTCCCCAGACTAGCTTACGCACAGATACGCAGTATTTT
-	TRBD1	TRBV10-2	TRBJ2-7	CASSEVQGARYEQYF	TGCGCCAGCAGTGAAGTCCAGGGGGCACGCTACGAGCAGTACTTC
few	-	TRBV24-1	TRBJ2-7	CATSDLWQASLGQYF	TGTGCCACCAGTGATTTGTGGCAGGCCTCACTAGGGCAGTACTTC
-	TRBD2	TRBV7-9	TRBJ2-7	CASRTGTSANYEQYF	TGTGCCAGCAGAACCGGGACTAGCGCTAACTACGAGCAGTACTTC
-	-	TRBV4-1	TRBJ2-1	CASSQDSPGYNEQFF	TGCGCCAGCAGCCAAGATAGTCCCGGGTACAATGAGCAGTTCTTC
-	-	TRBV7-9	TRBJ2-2	CASSPGTIAGELFF	TGTGCCAGCAGCCCAGGGACAATTGCCGGGGAGCTGTTTTTT
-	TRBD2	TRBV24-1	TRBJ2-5	CATSDSRMSGNQETQYF	TGTGCCACCAGTGATTCCCGGATGAGCGGGAACCAAGAGACCCAGTACTTC
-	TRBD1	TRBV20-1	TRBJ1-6	CSAMTGVENSPLHF	TGCAGTGCTATGACAGGGGTTGAGAATTCACCCCTCCACTTT
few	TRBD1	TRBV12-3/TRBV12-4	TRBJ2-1	CASSFGQGALNEQFF	TGTGCCAGCAGTTTTGGACAGGGAGCACTCAATGAGCAGTTCTTC
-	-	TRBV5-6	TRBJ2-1	CASSLEVIEGPYNEQFF	TGTGCCAGCAGCTTGGAGGTAATCGAGGGGCCGTACAATGAGCAGTTCTTC
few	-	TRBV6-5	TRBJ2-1	CASSLRGLEGLLSNEQFF	TGTGCCAGCAGTTTACGGGGCCTTGAGGGCCTATTAAGCAATGAGCAGTTCTTC
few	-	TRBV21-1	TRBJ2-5	CASSKGPGQKQETQYF	TGTGCCAGCAGCAAGGGCCCGGGACAGAAGCAAGAGACCCAGTACTTC
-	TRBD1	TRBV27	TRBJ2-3	CASTGQGWTDTQYF	TGTGCCAGCACCGGACAGGGTTGGACAGATACGCAGTATTTT
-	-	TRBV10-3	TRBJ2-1	CAISAGLSYNEQFF	TGTGCCATCAGTGCAGGGTTATCGTACAATGAGCAGTTCTTC
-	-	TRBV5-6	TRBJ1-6	CASSLVTASSYNSPLHF	TGTGCCAGCAGCTTGGTTACGGCCAGCTCCTATAATTCACCCCTCCACTTT
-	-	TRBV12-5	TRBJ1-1	CASGNGLWTEAFF	TGTGCTAGTGGCAACGGATTGTGGACTGAAGCTTTCTTT
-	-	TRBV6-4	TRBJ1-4	CATKKGEKLFF	TGTGCCACCAAGAAGGGGGAAAAACTGTTTTTT
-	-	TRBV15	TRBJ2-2	CATLFREGENTGELFF	TGTGCCACCCTCTTCAGGGAAGGGGAGAACACCGGGGAGCTGTTTTTT
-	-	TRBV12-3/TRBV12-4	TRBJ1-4	CASSPRGVGEKLFF	TGTGCCAGCAGTCCCAGGGGTGTAGGTGAAAAACTGTTTTTT
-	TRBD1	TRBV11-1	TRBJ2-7	CASSIDRGRAYEQYF	TGTGCCAGCAGCATCGACAGGGGGCGGGCCTACGAGCAGTACTTC
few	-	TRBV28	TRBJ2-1	CASSLIDEQFF	TGTGCCAGCAGTTTAATAGATGAGCAGTTCTTC
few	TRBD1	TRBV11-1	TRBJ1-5	CASSPGQGANQPQHF	TGTGCCAGCAGCCCGGGACAGGGGGCCAATCAGCCCCAGCATTTT